The sequence of this TCR beta chain was determined in a study of OX40 agonist ivuxolimab in advanced cancers. Study summary: Patients were treated with intravenous ivuxolimab, dosed at 0.01 to 10 mg/kg and infused every 2 weeks. Patients were 82.7% male with ages about 23 to 79, mean around 58.

Germline values: CDR1 MNHEY, CDR2 SMNVEV (reference sequence). The CDR3 spans 14 residues. V shed 6 bases, J shed 3 bases, and the junction held 3 bases outside the gene matches. Study-level findings and limits: Clonal expansion among partial responders at 0.1-3.0 mg/kg ranked near the lowest. The CD4+ and CD8+ T cells in the blood had expanded clonally by week 6 at 0.1 to 3.0 mg/kg.

Generated by immunoSEQ multiplex PCR, the TCRdb table keeps only in-frame clones and is missing some. The repertoire consists of 75,000 to 100,000 clones, with roughly nine tenths occurring once and the leading ten covering around 5.5%. Comment on this clone: The antigen is unknown.

The TCR originated in an adult with an advanced solid tumor such as melanoma, head and neck, liver or kidney cancer. The sample here was CD4+ or CD8+ T cells sorted from blood, taken in a trial of the OX40 agonist ivuxolimab. This chain links TRBV27 with TRBJ1-5; 9 bases map to TRBD1. CDR3 bases: TGTGCCAGCAGCACAGGGGGCCTCAATCAGCCCCAGCATTTT. It is translated as CASSTGGLNQPQHF.